Given below is one T cell receptor (beta chain) in context. Its antigen remains undetermined. Qualities for individual bases were not recorded, and no much larger clone is one base off. The record originates from a study of blood T cell repertoires in COVID-19 (dated by TCRdb to about 2020). In terms of the full investigation: Samples covering the acute and convalescent phases of COVID-19 were provided by collaborators in the United States, Italy and Spain. A freely available public database, intended as a resource for researchers studying the immune response to SARS-CoV-2, is where the repertoires were released. The prospective study material was composed of cDNA or gDNA derived from T cells, B-cell-depleted T cells, or PBMCs. The samples were drawn from two sources: the first 160 participants of the ongoing ImmuneRACE study, and 1,200 or so subjects contributed by 6 global collaborators. The sample metadata nearly always contained a de-identified subject ID, COVID-19 status, age in years and sex. Subjects who had been exposed to COVID-19, were actively infected with it, or had recovered from it provided the deeply sampled blood TCRbeta repertoires that made up the dataset. HLA class I and class II types, where available, came from metadata supplied by the sample provider rather than from assay-based typing.

Summary of the overall study and its limitations: The amount of clinical and demographic metadata varied by source and participant and was provided uncurated.

Collaborating institutions collected whole blood in K2EDTA tubes following their own protocols. Collaborator samples were shipped for TCRbeta analysis as frozen whole blood, isolated PBMCs, or DNA extracted from either sample type. There are 15 amino acids in the CDR3, from cysteine to phenylalanine inclusive. The kept DNA is CDR3 alone, 45 bases in frame from the first base. CDR1 and CDR2, per the germline V gene, are MNHEY and SVGAGI. The germline V end is reduced by 10 bases and the J end by 4 bases; junction bases left unmatched: 11. TCRbeta CDR3 regions were amplified from genomic DNA using the immunoSEQ Assay, a bias-controlled multiplex PCR. The published analysis was carried out like this. Within the assay, amplification of reference gene primers was used to estimate how many nucleated cells each sample contained. To quantify the absolute abundance of each unique TCRbeta CDR3 rearrangement, sequence reads were collapsed and filtered. For each sample, productive Simpson clonality was calculated by taking the square root of Simpson's diversity index across productive rearrangements. This is the immuneACCESS table as TCRdb keeps it, with only in-frame sequences that have V and J called. A part of the clones is gone; compared with another copy, unresolved V genes explain less than half, and the rest is unexplained. The V and J calls and the clone size are those of that table, but D and trimming were determined from the DNA. Counted in this sample were 15,000 or so clones; 85% to 95% of them appeared once. Clones ranked in the top ten supply around 8% of the sample.

This receptor was obtained from a human donor with active COVID-19. The donor label of this sample is uncertain. The chain links TRBV6-5 with TRBJ2-2; the central 8 bases match TRBD2. Source material: peripheral blood. The CDR3 reads as follows: CATRTGGGPTGELFF. The base sequence is TGTGCCACCCGGACCGGCGGGGGGCCCACCGGGGAGCTGTTTTTT.